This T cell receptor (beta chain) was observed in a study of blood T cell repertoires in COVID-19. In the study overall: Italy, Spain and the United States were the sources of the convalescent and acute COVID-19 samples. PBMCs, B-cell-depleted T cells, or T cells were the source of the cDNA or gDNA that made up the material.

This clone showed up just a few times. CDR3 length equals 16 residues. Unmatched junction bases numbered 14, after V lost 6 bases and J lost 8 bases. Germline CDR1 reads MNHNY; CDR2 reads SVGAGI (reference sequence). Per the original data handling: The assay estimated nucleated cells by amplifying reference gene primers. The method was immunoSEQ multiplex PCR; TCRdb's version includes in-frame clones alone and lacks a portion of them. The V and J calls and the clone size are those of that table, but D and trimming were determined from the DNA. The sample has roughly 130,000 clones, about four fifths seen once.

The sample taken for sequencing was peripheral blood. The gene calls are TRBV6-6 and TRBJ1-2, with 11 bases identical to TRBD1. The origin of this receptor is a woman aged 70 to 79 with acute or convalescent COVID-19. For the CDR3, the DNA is TGTGCCAGCAGATACCGGACAGGGGGCGGCGGGTTGGGCTACACCTTC. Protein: CASRYRTGGGGLGYTF.